This T cell receptor beta chain was profiled in a study of T cell responses to AZD1222 COVID-19 vaccine. Concerning this clone: Its cognate antigen is unknown.

The repertoire was sequenced with immunoSEQ multiplex PCR; TCRdb's copy has only in-frame clones and lacks some. The table lists some 130,000 clones, about 93% of them singletons. The CDR3 runs 14 residues. From germline, CDR1 is MGHRA and CDR2 YSYEKL. V lost 0 bases and J 4 bases, leaving 10 bases between the germline ends. Whole-study results and caveats: Repertoire sampling was restricted to post-peak T cell response timepoints. Clonal diversity was possibly underestimated, and the donors were mostly white British, with more females. Spike was spanned by vaccine-associated CD4 TCRs, with dominance at 160-218 and 743-854.

Sequences were derived from peripheral blood, sampled on day 0 of AZD1222 vaccination. The sequence derives from an adult in good health. The V call is TRBV4-1, the J call TRBJ2-7; perhaps TRBD1 as D (5 bases). CDR3 DNA sequence: TGCGCCAGCAGCCAAGACAGGGTTTTATACGAGCAGTACTTC. It specifies CASSQDRVLYEQYF.